This TCR beta chain was sequenced during a study of cytomegalovirus exposure and HLA in healthy donors. Findings and limits, study-wide: The availability of immune exposure information extended only to CMV serostatus. According to an earlier analysis, most TCR beta V segments yielded productive rearrangements about 87% or about 30% of the time.

Use of 60 Vbeta and 13 Jbeta primers characterized the PCR. TCRdb's copy holds only in-frame clones and misses some; the assay was immunoSEQ multiplex PCR. This sample has about 160,000 clones; about three quarters occur once, and the top ten carry under 3.5%. Germline CDR1 SGHTA, CDR2 FQGNSA. CDR3 length: 16 residues. Losses at the gene ends were 0 bases for V and 2 bases for J; bases not matched to a gene: 2. In the case of this clone: What it binds is not known.

This chain connects TRBV7-2 to TRBJ2-2; 8 positions match TRBD2. Input material: PBMCs. This sequence was found in a woman younger than 45 in good health and CMV-seronegative. CDR3 sequence (DNA): TGTGCCAGCAGCTTAGCGGGGACTAGAAACACCGGGGAGCTGTTTTTT. It is translated as CASSLAGTRNTGELFF.